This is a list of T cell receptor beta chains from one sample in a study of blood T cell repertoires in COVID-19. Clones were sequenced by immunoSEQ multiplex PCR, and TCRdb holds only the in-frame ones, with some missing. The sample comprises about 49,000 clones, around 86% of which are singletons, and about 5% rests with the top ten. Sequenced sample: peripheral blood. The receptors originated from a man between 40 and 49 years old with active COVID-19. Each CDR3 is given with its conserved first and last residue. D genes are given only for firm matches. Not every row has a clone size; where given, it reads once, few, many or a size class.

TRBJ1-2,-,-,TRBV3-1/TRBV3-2,CASSRGRGYTF,TGTGCCAGCAGCCGAGGAAGGGGCTACACCTTC
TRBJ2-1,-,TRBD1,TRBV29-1,CSVGQGNEQFF,TGCAGCGTCGGACAGGGCAATGAGCAGTTCTTC
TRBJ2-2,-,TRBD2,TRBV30,CAWESGRLDTGELFF,TGTGCCTGGGAGAGCGGGAGGCTGGATACCGGGGAGCTGTTTTTT
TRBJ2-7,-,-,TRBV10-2,CASPGEFSYEQYF,TGCGCCAGCCCGGGGGAGTTTTCCTACGAGCAGTACTTC
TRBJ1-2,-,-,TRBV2,CASSEPDYGYTF,TGTGCCAGCAGTGAACCAGACTATGGCTACACCTTC
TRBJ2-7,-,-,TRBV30,CAWDRDTYEQYF,TGTGCCTGGGACAGAGACACCTACGAGCAGTACTTC
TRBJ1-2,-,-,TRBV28,CASSLGNNYGYTF,TGTGCCAGCAGTTTGGGCAATAACTATGGCTACACCTTC
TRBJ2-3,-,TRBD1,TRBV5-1,CASNKGAVTDTQYF,TGCGCCAGCAATAAGGGGGCCGTGACAGATACGCAGTATTTT
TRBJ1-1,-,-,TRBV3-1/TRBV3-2,CASSPNRNTEAFF,TGTGCCAGCAGCCCAAACAGGAACACTGAAGCTTTCTTT
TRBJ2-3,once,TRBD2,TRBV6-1,CASSASLAGGGSTDTQYF,TGTGCCAGCAGTGCTAGTCTAGCGGGGGGGGGCAGCACAGATACGCAGTATTTT
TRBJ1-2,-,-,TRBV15,CATSKGANYGYTF,TGTGCCACCAGCAAAGGGGCCAACTATGGCTACACCTTC
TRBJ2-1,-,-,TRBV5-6,CASSLGASISNEQFF,TGTGCCAGCAGCTTGGGGGCTAGCATTAGCAATGAGCAGTTCTTC
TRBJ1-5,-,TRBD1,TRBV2,CASSDAIGQGRQYSNQPQHF,TGTGCCAGCAGCGATGCAATTGGACAGGGGCGACAGTATAGCAATCAGCCCCAGCATTTT
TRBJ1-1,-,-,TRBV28,CASSSPYVFGMKTEAFF,TGTGCCAGCAGTTCCCCCTATGTGTTCGGGATGAAGACTGAAGCTTTCTTT
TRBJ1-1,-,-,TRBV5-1,CASSLGGGPTEAFF,TGCGCCAGCAGCTTGGGCGGGGGGCCCACTGAAGCTTTCTTT
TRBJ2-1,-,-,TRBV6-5,CASSLSRNEQFF,TGTGCCAGCAGCTTGAGCCGTAATGAGCAGTTCTTC
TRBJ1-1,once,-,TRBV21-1,CASSPRTVLNTEAFF,TGTGCCAGCAGCCCTAGGACAGTACTGAACACTGAAGCTTTCTTT
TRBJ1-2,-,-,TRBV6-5,CASGMGEGYGYTF,TGTGCCAGCGGGATGGGGGAGGGCTATGGCTACACCTTC
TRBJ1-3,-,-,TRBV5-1,CASSLYAGSGNTIYF,TGCGCCAGCAGCTTATACGCCGGGTCTGGAAACACCATATATTTT
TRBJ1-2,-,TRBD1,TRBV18,CASSQGQVNYGYTF,TGTGCCAGCTCACAGGGACAGGTTAACTATGGCTACACCTTC
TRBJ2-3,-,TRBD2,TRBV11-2,CASSPQLAGVMSSTDTQYF,TGTGCCAGCAGCCCTCAACTAGCGGGAGTGATGTCTAGCACAGATACGCAGTATTTT
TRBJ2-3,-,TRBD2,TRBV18,CASSPRGGDTQYF,TGTGCCAGCTCACCGCGGGGGGGAGATACGCAGTATTTT
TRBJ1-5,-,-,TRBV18,CASSPPGQPQHF,TGTGCCAGCTCACCACCCGGTCAGCCCCAGCATTTT
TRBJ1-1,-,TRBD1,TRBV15,CATSRQTGVNTEAFF,TGTGCCACCAGCAGACAAACAGGGGTAAACACTGAAGCTTTCTTT
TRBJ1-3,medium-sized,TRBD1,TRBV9,CASSVGTGGNSGNTIYF,TGTGCCAGCAGCGTCGGGACAGGGGGCAACTCTGGAAACACCATATATTTT
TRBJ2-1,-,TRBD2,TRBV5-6,CARWTRSYNEQFF,TGTGCCAGGTGGACTAGATCCTACAATGAGCAGTTCTTC
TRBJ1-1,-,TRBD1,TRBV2,CASRGGTGDTEAFF,TGTGCCAGCAGAGGCGGGACAGGGGACACTGAAGCTTTCTTT
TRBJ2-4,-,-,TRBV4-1,CASSQGRGAKNIQYF,TGCGCCAGCAGCCAGGGTCGGGGGGCCAAAAACATTCAGTACTTC
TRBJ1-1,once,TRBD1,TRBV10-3,CAIRAGTENTEAFF,TGTGCCATCAGAGCTGGGACAGAGAACACTGAAGCTTTCTTT
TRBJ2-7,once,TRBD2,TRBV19,CASSIRRGGYEQYF,TGTGCCAGTAGTATCCGTCGGGGGGGCTACGAGCAGTACTTC
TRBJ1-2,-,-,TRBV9,CASSEGLMNYGYTF,TGTGCCAGCAGCGAGGGACTTATGAACTATGGCTACACCTTC
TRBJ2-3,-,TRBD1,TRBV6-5,CASKRTGSTDTQYF,TGTGCCAGCAAAAGGACAGGGAGCACAGATACGCAGTATTTT
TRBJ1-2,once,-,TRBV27,CASSYRSHGYTF,TGTGCCAGCAGTTACAGAAGTCATGGCTACACCTTC
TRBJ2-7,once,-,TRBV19,CASSSGNEQYF,TGTGCCAGTAGTTCGGGGAACGAGCAGTACTTC
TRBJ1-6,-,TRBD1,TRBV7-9,CASSLGDRSSYNSPLHF,TGTGCCAGCAGCTTAGGGGACAGGAGCTCCTATAATTCACCCCTCCACTTT
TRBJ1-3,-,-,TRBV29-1,CSVEASGNTIYF,TGCAGCGTTGAGGCCAGTGGAAACACCATATATTTT
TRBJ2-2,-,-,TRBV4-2,CASSQEELNTGELFF,TGTGCCAGCAGCCAAGAGGAGCTGAACACCGGGGAGCTGTTTTTT
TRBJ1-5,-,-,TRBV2,CASTEPGNQPQHF,TGTGCCAGCACAGAACCTGGCAATCAGCCCCAGCATTTT
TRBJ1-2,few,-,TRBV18,CASSPSTGGYTF,TGTGCCAGCTCACCCTCCACGGGTGGCTACACCTTC
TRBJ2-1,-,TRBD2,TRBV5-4,CASSPGIAGGHEQFF,TGTGCCAGCAGCCCCGGTATAGCGGGAGGCCATGAGCAGTTCTTC
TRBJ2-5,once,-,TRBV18,CASSPRGQQETQYF,TGTGCCAGCTCACCCCGAGGACAGCAAGAGACCCAGTACTTC
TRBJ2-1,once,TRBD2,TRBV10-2,CASTLAGGGNEQFF,TGCGCCAGCACCCTAGCGGGAGGTGGCAATGAGCAGTTCTTC
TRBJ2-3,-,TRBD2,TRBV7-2,CASSLASGRLWDTQYF,TGTGCCAGCAGCTTAGCGAGCGGGAGGTTATGGGATACGCAGTATTTT
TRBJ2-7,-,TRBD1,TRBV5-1,CASSGSGQGAWNEQYF,TGCGCCAGCAGCGGTTCTGGACAGGGGGCGTGGAACGAGCAGTACTTC
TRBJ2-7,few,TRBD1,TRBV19,CASSINRGQVYEQYF,TGTGCCAGTAGTATTAACAGGGGGCAGGTCTACGAGCAGTACTTC
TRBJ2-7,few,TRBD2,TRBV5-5,CASSLRGKGLAGFYEQYF,TGTGCCAGCAGCTTGCGGGGTAAGGGACTAGCGGGATTCTACGAGCAGTACTTC
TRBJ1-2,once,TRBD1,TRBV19,CASSISGTGLKYGYTF,TGTGCCAGTAGTATCTCCGGGACAGGGTTAAAGTATGGCTACACCTTC
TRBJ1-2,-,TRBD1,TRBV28,CASSSTGGGYYGYTF,TGTGCCAGCAGCTCTACAGGGGGTGGGTACTATGGCTACACCTTC
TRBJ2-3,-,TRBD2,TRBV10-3,CAIGAGVHRDTQYF,TGTGCCATCGGGGCGGGAGTTCATAGAGATACGCAGTATTTT
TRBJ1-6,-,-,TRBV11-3,CASSLGGNSPLHF,TGTGCCAGCAGCTTAGGGGGCAATTCACCCCTCCACTTT
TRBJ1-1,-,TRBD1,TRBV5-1,CASSTLQGAGTEAFF,TGCGCCAGCTCAACGCTACAGGGGGCCGGGACTGAAGCTTTCTTT
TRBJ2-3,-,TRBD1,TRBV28,CASSTGGQGGEDTQYF,TGTGCCAGCAGTACGGGGGGACAGGGGGGTGAGGATACGCAGTATTTT
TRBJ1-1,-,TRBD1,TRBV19,CASRASGTGEKTEAFF,TGTGCCAGTAGGGCGTCCGGGACAGGAGAGAAAACTGAAGCTTTCTTT